This T cell receptor beta chain was captured in a study of blood T cells in healthy people across ages. Whole-study findings and limits: The diversity estimates, figures obtained from one million T cells, were considered underestimates. PBMCs left unsorted prevented a conclusive naive versus antigen-experienced comparison.

As regards this clonotype: The antigen remains unidentified. Relative to the germline gene, one junction end is altered; a read error may explain this.

Through a sample-barcoded 5' primer and a J-beta primer mix, a second PCR was run for about 6 to 12 cycles. Through a template-switch adaptor with 12 random nucleotides, each cDNA molecule received a tag. One entry per CDR3 protein, called by TCRdb with MiXCR from the 5' RACE reads. The sample has hundreds of thousands of distinct CDR3 sequences, roughly 32% seen once. PBMCs numbering at least 6 million were isolated per sample. CDR3 length: 14 residues. CDR1 and CDR2 from the germline V gene are SGHRS and YFSETQ. The source of this sequence is a woman older than 75 in good health. What was sequenced was blood. The rearrangement links TRBV5-1 to TRBJ2-2, with D possibly TRBD2 on 5 matching bases. As DNA, the CDR3 is TGCGCCAGCAGCTGCGATCTAGGATCCGGGGAGCTTTTTTTT. Its translation is CASSCDLGSGELFF.